Listed below are T cell receptor beta chains from one sample, sequenced in a study of shared clonotypes between healthy human individuals. Profiled with immunoSEQ multiplex PCR; TCRdb holds only in-frame clones, not every one. The repertoire has about 2.2 million clones, approximately 94% of them found once; the top ten carry about 1.8%. Input material: naive CD8+ T cells from PBMCs. The receptors come from a man aged 18 to 30 in good health. Some clones in this sample may be carry-over from other donors' samples. Each CDR3 is given without its conserved first and last residue. The D gene is left open where the match is weak.

v_gene: TRBV9; j_gene: TRBJ2-2; d_gene: .; CDR3aa: ASSVAGKPSVLTGELF
v_gene: TRBV9; j_gene: TRBJ1-2; d_gene: .; CDR3aa: ASSVGQVTNYGYT
v_gene: TRBV28; j_gene: TRBJ1-3; d_gene: .; CDR3aa: ASSLTPSSGNTIY
v_gene: TRBV9; j_gene: TRBJ1-1; d_gene: .; CDR3aa: ASSVASGGSEAF
v_gene: TRBV4-1; j_gene: TRBJ1-3; d_gene: TRBD1; CDR3aa: ASRPKTGTGDGSNTIY
v_gene: TRBV7-9; j_gene: TRBJ2-1; d_gene: .; CDR3aa: ASSSLDEQF
v_gene: TRBV4-1; j_gene: TRBJ1-2; d_gene: TRBD1; CDR3aa: ASSRDPTGGDYGYT
v_gene: TRBV6-5; j_gene: TRBJ2-2; d_gene: .; CDR3aa: ASSFGHSNTGELF
v_gene: TRBV18; j_gene: TRBJ2-1; d_gene: .; CDR3aa: ASSLRGGEGYNEQF
v_gene: TRBV11-2; j_gene: TRBJ2-7; d_gene: .; CDR3aa: ASDLKDGRPLEQY
v_gene: TRBV6-6; j_gene: TRBJ2-7; d_gene: TRBD1; CDR3aa: ASSTGTGVSYEQY
v_gene: TRBV7-2; j_gene: TRBJ2-7; d_gene: TRBD2; CDR3aa: ASSMGLAGGPAEQY
v_gene: TRBV6-4; j_gene: TRBJ2-1; d_gene: TRBD2; CDR3aa: ASSVTSGSNNEQF
v_gene: TRBV6-6; j_gene: TRBJ1-1; d_gene: .; CDR3aa: ASSLTGSNTEAF
v_gene: TRBV5-1; j_gene: TRBJ2-5; d_gene: .; CDR3aa: ASSLVGGVQETQY
v_gene: TRBV9; j_gene: TRBJ2-1; d_gene: .; CDR3aa: ASSVAGGKHGEQF
v_gene: TRBV4-1; j_gene: TRBJ1-3; d_gene: .; CDR3aa: ASSQYISGNTIY
v_gene: TRBV6-5; j_gene: TRBJ1-1; d_gene: TRBD1; CDR3aa: ASSLQQGSTEAF